Below are 22 T cell receptor beta chains sequenced from a single sample in a study of blood T cell repertoires in COVID-19. TCRdb's table, derived via immunoSEQ multiplex PCR, lists solely in-frame clones and lacks some. Among under 200,000 clones listed, about 85% were seen once. Sequencing was carried out using peripheral blood. These receptors were collected from a man aged 55 to 70 with acute or convalescent COVID-19.

This chain links TRBV9 with TRBJ2-2; TRBD1 aligns across 11 bases. Germline V gives CDR1 SGDLS, CDR2 YYNGEE. V lost 3 bases and J lost 0; bases outside the gene matches: 7. The CDR3 runs 18 residues. In nucleotides, the CDR3 is TGTGCCAGCAGCGCTACCGGGACAGGGGGTCCGAACACCGGGGAGCTGTTTTTT. It translates to CASSATGTGGPNTGELFF.

V usage is TRBV11-3 and J usage is TRBJ1-1, with 8 bases identical to TRBD1. Germline assignment: CDR1 SGHNT and CDR2 YENEEA. The CDR3 covers 16 residues. Germline trimming cut 5 bases from V and 1 base from J; bases unmatched to any gene: 9. As DNA, the CDR3 is TGTGCCAGCAGCACCCCACCGGGACAGGAGAACACTGAAGCTTTCTTT. Amino acid sequence: CASSTPPGQENTEAFF.

The chain is built from TRBV19 and TRBJ2-3; D is possibly TRBD2 (6 bases). Trimming cost V 4 bases and J 0 bases, with 14 bases left between them. CDR3 size: 16 residues. Germline V lookup: CDR1 LNHDA, CDR2 SQIVND (reference sequence). The CDR3 sequence: CASSSYAGISTDTQYF. CDR3 sequence (DNA): TGTGCCAGTAGTAGCTATGCGGGGATTAGCACAGATACGCAGTATTTT.

The V gene is TRBV7-6, the J gene TRBJ2-3; 14 positions agree with TRBD2. The CDR3 is made up of 18 amino acids. V shed 6 bases, J shed 6 bases, and the junction held 14 bases outside the gene matches. From germline, CDR1 is SGHVS and CDR2 FNYEAQ. The CDR3 region is CASRNLGTSGGFRDTQYF. CDR3 nucleotides: TGTGCCAGCAGAAATCTCGGGACTAGCGGGGGATTTAGGGATACGCAGTATTTT. Based on the CDR3 plus reference TRBV7-6 and TRBJ2-3, the full variable domain is GAGVSQSPRYKVTKRGQDVALRCDPISGHVSLYWYRQALGQGPEFLTYFNYEAQQDKSGLPNDRFSAERPEGSISTLTIQRTEQRDSAMYRCASRNLGTSGGFRDTQYFGPGTRLTVL.

The chain is built from TRBV13 and TRBJ1-2; 8 bases are shared with TRBD1. V lost 5 bases, J lost 4 bases, and 12 bases stayed unmatched. The CDR3 is 16 amino acids. Germline V gene lookup returns CDR1 PRHDT and CDR2 FYEKMQ (reference sequence). CDR3 nucleotides: TGTGCCAGCAGCCGAAAGGACAGGGCAGTTGGCTATGGCTACACCTTC. This codes for CASSRKDRAVGYGYTF. Drawing the rest from reference TRBV13 and TRBJ1-2, the complete variable domain is AAGVIQSPRHLIKEKRETATLKCYPIPRHDTVYWYQQGPGQDPQFLISFYEKMQSDKGSIPDRFSAQQFSDYHSELNMSSLELGDSALYFCASSRKDRAVGYGYTFGSGTRLTVV.

As for this clone: A read error may account for a junction end that differs from germline. The chain uses TRBV11-1 and TRBJ1-2, with 7 positions matching TRBD1. CDR3 length: 14 residues. CDR1 and CDR2 (germline): SGHAT, FQDESV (reference sequence). The CDR3 spells CASSPYPGQESLTF. CDR3 DNA sequence: TGTGCTAGCAGCCCTTACCCAGGACAGGAGTCGCTCACCTTC. The complete variable domain, with remaining parts taken from reference TRBV11-1 and TRBJ1-2, reads EAEVAQSPRYKITEKSQAVAFWCDPISGHATLYWYRQILGQGPELLVQFQDESVVDDSQLPKDRFSAERLKGVDSTLKIQPAELGDSAMYLCASSPYPGQESLTFGSGTRLTVV.

This chain connects TRBV4-1 to TRBJ2-5; perhaps TRBD2 as D (6 bases). Looked up from germline, CDR1 is MGHRA and CDR2 is YSYEKL. Trimming removed 0 bases at V and 5 bases at J, with 13 bases between. The CDR3 totals 15 residues. CDR3 nucleotide sequence: TGCGCCAGCAGCCAAGATCGGGGGAGTGGGGAGACCCAGTACTTC. Translation gives CASSQDRGSGETQYF.

The chain carries TRBV2 and TRBJ1-1, with D maybe TRBD1 (6 bases). The V gene's germline CDR1 is SNHLY and CDR2 FYNNEI. Trimming took off 11 bases at V and 3 bases at J, with 22 bases between the two ends. This CDR3 comprises 15 residues. In DNA form, the CDR3 reads TGTGCCGGAAAAATAGGGGGGGATAGGGACACTGAAGCTTTCTTT. It yields the protein CAGKIGGDRDTEAFF.

The rearrangement uses TRBV7-2 and TRBJ2-3; perhaps TRBD1 as D (5 bases). Trimming cost V 5 bases and J 3 bases, with 12 bases left between them. This CDR3 contains 14 residues. The germline CDR1 and CDR2 sequences are SGHTA and FQGNSA. The CDR3: CASSQGQRTDTQYF. The CDR3 coding sequence is TGTGCCAGCAGCCAAGGACAAAGGACAGATACGCAGTATTTT.

This clone occurred a few times. The gene calls are TRBV19 and TRBJ2-7; D gene uncertain. Germline CDR1 is LNHDA and CDR2 is SQIVND (reference sequence). The germline V and J ends were trimmed by 6 bases and 9 bases, with 21 bases remaining between them. The CDR3 has 14 residues. CDR3: CASRSQTNAHRQYF. CDR3 nucleotides: TGTGCCAGTAGATCCCAGACAAACGCTCACAGGCAGTACTTC.

V is TRBV2 and J is TRBJ2-7; TRBD2 matches 8 bases. V was pared by 0 bases and J by 0 bases, with 4 bases of the junction left unmatched. This CDR3 spans 16 amino acids. CDR1 is SNHLY and CDR2 is FYNNEI in the germline V gene. CDR3 nucleotide sequence: TGTGCCAGCAGTGAAGCGTTCACTAGCGGCTCCTACGAGCAGTACTTC. Protein sequence: CASSEAFTSGSYEQYF.

This rearrangement joins TRBV6-6 to TRBJ2-2, with 12 bases matching TRBD2. This CDR3 spans 16 amino acids. Germline trimming cut 2 bases from V and 7 bases from J; bases unmatched to any gene: 5. Germline V gene sequence: CDR1 MNHNY, CDR2 SVGAGI (reference sequence). For the CDR3, the DNA is TGTGCCAGCAGTTACCGGACTAGCGGGGAAGACGGGGAGCTGTTTTTT. Its translation is CASSYRTSGEDGELFF.

The chain employs TRBV5-6 and TRBJ1-6; 9 nucleotides match TRBD1. The J segment lost 8 bases and the V segment lost 0 bases, leaving 12 bases of the junction unmatched. CDR3 size: 18 residues. Germline CDR1 SGHDT, CDR2 YYEEEE. CDR3 loop: CASSLAVGTGKVDSPLHF. DNA of the CDR3: TGTGCCAGCAGCTTGGCCGTGGGGACAGGGAAAGTTGATTCACCCCTCCACTTT.

For the CDR3, the DNA is TGTGCCAGCAGCCTAAGACAGGCGCCTGGCTACACCTTC. Its translation: CASSLRQAPGYTF. V and J are TRBV5-4 and TRBJ1-2; D is possibly TRBD1 (6 bases). CDR1 and CDR2 from the germline V gene are SGHNT and YYREEE (reference sequence). The germline V and J ends were trimmed by 4 bases and 7 bases, with 14 bases remaining between them. CDR3 length: 13 residues.

The chain joins TRBV10-1 to TRBJ2-3; TRBD2 is a possible D gene (6 bases). Trimming took off 0 bases at V and 13 bases at J, with 14 bases between the two ends. From germline, CDR1 is WNHNN and CDR2 SYGVQD (reference sequence). This CDR3 is 13 amino acids long. The CDR3 spells CASSESAGIRKYF. The CDR3 DNA follows: TGCGCCAGCAGTGAGTCAGCGGGCATAAGGAAGTATTTT.

This chain joins TRBV10-3 and TRBJ2-3, with TRBD1 matching 7 bases. This CDR3 region has 15 residues. The germline V gene encodes CDR1 ENHRY and CDR2 SYGVKD. With 7 bases clipped from V and 0 bases from J, the junction kept 7 bases outside the gene matches. The DNA for the CDR3 is TGTGCCATCATTCAGGGGACAGCTAGCACAGATACGCAGTATTTT. Translation: CAIIQGTASTDTQYF.

The chain joins TRBV23-1 to TRBJ2-3; D gene ambiguous. TRBV23-1 is identified as an open reading frame with a role that is uncertain. This CDR3 spans 15 amino acids. The germline V and J ends were trimmed by 0 bases and 2 bases, with 9 bases remaining between them. CDR3 region: CASSQSQLNTDTQYF. In DNA, the CDR3 is TGCGCCAGCAGTCAATCGCAACTGAACACAGATACGCAGTATTTT.

The rearrangement joins TRBV7-3 to TRBJ1-2; the match to TRBD1 covers 10 bases. The CDR3 covers 15 residues. Germline V gives CDR1 SGHTA, CDR2 FQGTGA. V gave up 2 bases and J gave up 8 bases; unmatched junction bases: 8. The CDR3 DNA follows: TGTGCCAGCAGCTTAGGTGGGGACAGGGGATCGGGCTACACCTTC. It codes for CASSLGGDRGSGYTF. The entire variable domain, with the rest obtained from reference TRBV7-3 and TRBJ1-2, is as follows: GAGVSQTPSNKVTEKGKYVELRCDPISGHTALYWYRQSLGQGPEFLIYFQGTGAADDSGLPNDRFFAVRPEGSVSTLKIQRTERGDSAVYLCASSLGGDRGSGYTFGSGTRLTVV.

The chain recombines TRBV19 with TRBJ2-5; 12 nucleotides match TRBD2. Germline CDR1 LNHDA, CDR2 SQIVND (reference sequence). V lost 6 bases and J lost 5; bases outside the gene matches: 1. The CDR3 is 13 residues long. CDR3 in amino acids: CASSGLAGETQYF. The CDR3 DNA is TGTGCCAGTAGCGGACTAGCGGGGGAGACCCAGTACTTC.

V is TRBV10-3 and J is TRBJ1-1; D gene unclear. V lost 6 bases and J 0 bases, leaving 11 bases between the germline ends. Germline V gene sequence: CDR1 ENHRY, CDR2 SYGVKD. CDR3 length equals 14 residues. The CDR3 DNA reads TGTGCCATCAGGGCTGAACAGCTGAACACTGAAGCTTTCTTT. Translation gives CAIRAEQLNTEAFF.

For this clone: Other DNA sequences from this sample encode an identical CDR3 as well. In nucleotides, the CDR3 is TGTGCCAGCTCACCCCCGGGAGGGGAGACCCAGTACTTC. Its protein product is CASSPPGGETQYF. The chain has TRBV18 and TRBJ2-5; 8 positions match TRBD2. CDR3 size: 13 residues. J gave up 5 bases and V 3 bases, and 2 bases lay outside the gene matches. Looked up from germline, CDR1 is KGHSH and CDR2 is LQKENI. Filled out from reference TRBV18 and TRBJ2-5, the complete variable domain reads NAGVMQNPRHLVRRRGQEARLRCSPMKGHSHVYWYRQLPEEGLKFMVYLQKENIIDESGMPKERFSAEFPKEGPSILRIQQVVRGDSAAYFCASSPPGGETQYFGPGTRLLVL.

V is TRBV5-8 and J is TRBJ1-6; 7 bases agree with TRBD1. Unmatched junction bases numbered 2, after V lost 0 bases and J lost 11 bases. Germline V gives CDR1 SGHTS, CDR2 YDEGEE. The CDR3 loop spans 13 amino acids. CDR3 coding DNA: TGTGCCAGCAGCTTGGAGGGGGCTGCACCCCTCCACTTT. It encodes CASSLEGAAPLHF. Together with reference TRBV5-8 and TRBJ1-6, the CDR3 gives the full variable domain: EAGVTQSPTHLIKTRGQQATLRCSPISGHTSVYWYQQALGLGLQFLLWYDEGEERNRGNFPPRFSGRQFPNYSSELNVNALELEDSALYLCASSLEGAAPLHFGNGTRLTVT.